Described below is a single TCR beta chain sequence and its context. Per the authors' pipeline: By means of reference gene primer amplification, nucleated cell counts were estimated. Only in-frame clones appear in the TCRdb table, and some are missing; sequencing was by immunoSEQ multiplex PCR. V and J calls plus clone size are reproduced from that table; the DNA served to infer D and trimming. The sample consists of more than 140,000 clones, around 80% of them appearing once. This CDR3 spans 16 amino acids. Germline CDR1 reads LNHDA; CDR2 reads SQIVND (reference sequence). V was pared by 5 bases and J by 2 bases, with 18 bases between. The data were taken from a study of blood T cell repertoires in COVID-19.

Material for sequencing was peripheral blood. The chain employs TRBV19 and TRBJ1-2; possibly TRBD1 for D (5 bases). This receptor was taken from a woman aged 50 to 60 in a cohort sampled during active or convalescent COVID-19. DNA of the CDR3: TGTGCCAGTAGTGCCAGCCGGGGGGTAAAGAACTATGGCTACACCTTC. Translation gives CASSASRGVKNYGYTF.